These 24 T cell receptor beta chains were all obtained from the same sample, sequenced in a study of T cell responses to AZD1222 COVID-19 vaccine. Produced via immunoSEQ multiplex PCR; TCRdb's table is partial and in-frame only. The repertoire includes 85,000 to 130,000 clones, roughly nine tenths of them detected once, and roughly 17% sits in the top ten. Sequencing was performed on peripheral blood, taken on day 0 of AZD1222 vaccination. These receptor sequences come from an adult in good health.

The chain uses TRBV5-6 and TRBJ2-1, with D perhaps TRBD1 (6 bases). This CDR3 region has 16 residues. CDR1 and CDR2 (germline): SGHDT, YYEEEE. V lost 6 bases and J lost 5, with 21 bases in between. The CDR3 nucleotides are TGTGCCAGCAACCCTGGGGGCTGGCGGATAGACAATGAGCAGTTCTTC. Residues: CASNPGGWRIDNEQFF.

This sequence joins TRBV7-9 and TRBJ2-3, with 14 bases matching TRBD2. Per germline, CDR1 SEHNR and CDR2 FQNEAQ (reference sequence). The CDR3 contains 15 residues. Trimming took 11 bases from V and 7 from J; bases not matched to a gene: 11. CDR3 residues: CAGREGTSGSNTQYF. The DNA of the CDR3 is TGTGCCGGCCGAGAAGGGACTAGCGGGAGTAATACGCAGTATTTT.

The gene calls are TRBV27 and TRBJ2-1; a possible D gene is TRBD1 (5 bases). The CDR3 extends over 16 amino acids. Per the germline V gene, CDR1 is MNHEY and CDR2 is SMNVEV (reference sequence). Trimming pared 5 bases from V and 8 bases from J, leaving 22 bases between. DNA for the CDR3: TGTGCCAGCAGTGGTTACAGGCTGAGTCGGATCGATGAGCAGTTCTTC. It specifies CASSGYRLSRIDEQFF.

This chain uses TRBV18 with TRBJ2-3; TRBD1 matches at 9 bases. The germline V gene has CDR1 KGHSH and CDR2 LQKENI. After removal of 4 bases from V and 3 bases from J, the junction contained 17 bases not matched to a gene. This CDR3 has 19 amino acids. CDR3 amino acids: CASSRGAGQGLTGTDTQYF. The DNA for the CDR3 is TGTGCCAGCTCACGCGGGGCCGGACAGGGGTTGACTGGGACAGATACGCAGTATTTT.

This chain joins TRBV7-9 and TRBJ1-2; no firm D call. CDR3 length: 15 residues. CDR1 and CDR2 from the germline V gene are SEHNR and FQNEAQ (reference sequence). The ends were cut back, 1 base at V and 4 bases at J, with 13 bases in the middle. CDR3 sequence (DNA): TGTGCCAGCAGCTTAGGAGTTTCGGGCCGCTATGGCTACACCTTC. Amino acid sequence: CASSLGVSGRYGYTF.

V is TRBV19 and J is TRBJ2-7; 9 nucleotides match TRBD1. There are 15 residues in the CDR3. In germline, CDR1 is LNHDA, CDR2 SQIVND (reference sequence). V was clipped by 3 bases and J by 2 bases; unmatched bases: 5. CDR3 residues: CASSISGTGTYEQYF. In DNA, the CDR3 is TGTGCCAGTAGTATCTCCGGGACAGGGACCTACGAGCAGTACTTC.

A single count supports this clone. V is TRBV19 and J is TRBJ2-7; tentatively, D is TRBD1 (7 bases). The CDR3 runs to 16 residues. Germline V lookup: CDR1 LNHDA, CDR2 SQIVND (reference sequence). The germline V and J ends were trimmed by 4 bases and 9 bases, with 25 bases remaining between them. DNA for the CDR3: TGTGCCAGTAGTAATAACGAGGAGGGCAGGGGGGATCGGCAGTACTTC. Translating gives CASSNNEEGRGDRQYF.

This chain joins TRBV24-1 and TRBJ1-1; TRBD1 matches 7 bases. J was trimmed by 2 bases and V by 7 bases; bases with no gene match: 3. This CDR3 is built from 13 residues. Germline lookup yields CDR1 KGHDR and CDR2 SFDVKD. CDR3 in amino acids: CATSRDSNTEAFF. In DNA form, the CDR3 reads TGTGCCACCAGCCGGGACAGCAACACTGAAGCTTTCTTT.

The chain is built from TRBV27 and TRBJ2-7; TRBD2 aligns across 10 bases. Trimming took 6 bases from V and 4 from J; bases not matched to a gene: 6. The CDR3 runs 14 residues. The germline CDR1 and CDR2 sequences are MNHEY and SMNVEV (reference sequence). The DNA for the CDR3 is TGTGCCAGCAGGAATCTAGCGGGAGTTTACGAGCAGTACTTC. Protein product: CASRNLAGVYEQYF.

V gene TRBV24-1 combines with J gene TRBJ2-7; 12 bases line up with TRBD1. With V trimmed by 5 bases and J by 5 bases, 12 bases remained unmatched. The CDR3 extends over 17 amino acids. Germline lookup yields CDR1 KGHDR and CDR2 SFDVKD. The CDR3 DNA is TGTGCCACCAGTGGGCAACCCGCCGGGACAGGGGGCGACGAGCAGTACTTC. This codes for CATSGQPAGTGGDEQYF.

This sequence joins TRBV5-1 and TRBJ1-2, with TRBD1 matching over 8 bases. The CDR3 has 15 residues. CDR1 SGHRS and CDR2 YFSETQ come from the germline V gene. V lost 6 bases and J lost 7; bases outside the gene matches: 14. CDR3 residues: CASTFSGQAAFGYTF. In DNA, the CDR3 is TGCGCCAGCACCTTCTCGGGACAGGCGGCCTTTGGCTACACCTTC.

The chain couples TRBV5-1 to TRBJ2-3; 7 bases line up with TRBD1. Trimming removed 0 bases from V and 4 bases from J; junction bases left unmatched: 5. The CDR3 spans 15 residues. Germline assignment: CDR1 SGHRS and CDR2 YFSETQ. The CDR3 DNA reads as TGCGCCAGCAGCTTGGAGGGGGCCGAGCCAGATACGCAGTATTTT. Its protein is CASSLEGAEPDTQYF.

In its sample, this clone was seen once. The chain employs TRBV11-3 and TRBJ1-3; the match to TRBD1 covers 8 bases. The CDR3 runs to 16 residues. The V gene end was trimmed by 5 bases and the J gene end by 0 bases; junction bases not matched to a gene: 6. CDR1 and CDR2 (germline): SGHNT, YENEEA. CDR3 sequence reads: CASSRDRSLSGNTIYF. CDR3 in DNA: TGTGCCAGCAGCCGGGACAGGTCCCTCTCTGGAAACACCATATATTTT.

The chain joins TRBV5-8 to TRBJ1-5; D unresolved. V was pared by 2 bases and J by 8 bases, with 17 bases between. CDR1 and CDR2 from the germline V gene are SGHTS and YDEGEE. This CDR3 contains 15 residues. The CDR3 reads CASSFNRGPVEPQHF. The CDR3 bases are TGTGCCAGCAGCTTTAATCGGGGTCCCGTGGAGCCCCAGCATTTT.

This clone appeared many times. The gene calls are TRBV9 and TRBJ2-3; a possible D gene is TRBD1 (6 bases). CDR1 and CDR2 (germline): SGDLS, YYNGEE. The germline V and J ends were trimmed by 4 bases and 6 bases, with 15 bases remaining between them. The CDR3 spans 14 residues. CDR3: CASSPHRADDTQYF. CDR3 nucleotide sequence: TGTGCCAGCAGCCCCCACAGGGCTGATGATACGCAGTATTTT. The variable domain in full, completed from reference TRBV9 and TRBJ2-3, reads DSGVTQTPKHLITATGQRVTLRCSPRSGDLSVYWYQQSLDQGLQFLIQYYNGEERAKGNILERFSAQQFPDLHSELNLSSLELGDSALYFCASSPHRADDTQYFGPGTRLTVL.

V usage is TRBV7-8 and J usage is TRBJ1-1, with D possibly matching TRBD1 (6 bases). The ends were cut back, 6 bases at V and 0 bases at J, with 8 bases in the middle. The CDR3 is made up of 13 amino acids. The V gene's germline CDR1 is SGHVS and CDR2 FQNEAQ. The CDR3 here is CASRGTLNTEAFF. The CDR3 DNA is TGTGCCAGCAGGGGGACATTGAACACTGAAGCTTTCTTT. Filled out from reference TRBV7-8 and TRBJ1-1, the complete variable domain reads GAGVSQSPRYKVAKRGQDVALRCDPISGHVSLFWYQQALGQGPEFLTYFQNEAQLDKSGLPSDRFFAERPEGSVSTLKIQRTQQEDSAVYLCASRGTLNTEAFFGQGTRLTVV.

The V call is TRBV5-4, the J call TRBJ1-2, with D possibly being TRBD1 (6 bases). Per germline, CDR1 SGHNT and CDR2 YYREEE (reference sequence). There are 14 residues in the CDR3. V was cut by 0 bases and J by 2 bases, with 8 bases left in between. Here the CDR3 reads CASSLGRGNYGYTF. CDR3 sequence (DNA): TGTGCCAGCAGCTTGGGTAGGGGGAACTATGGCTACACCTTC.

The V call is TRBV6-6, the J call TRBJ1-5, with D possibly TRBD1 on 6 matching bases. The CDR3 extends over 14 amino acids. Trimming stripped 4 bases from V and 3 bases from J, with 10 bases between. The germline V gene has CDR1 MNHNY and CDR2 SVGAGI (reference sequence). CDR3 sequence reads: CASSSDRFNQPQHF. The CDR3 bases are TGTGCCAGCAGTTCAGACAGGTTCAATCAGCCCCAGCATTTT.

The CDR3 DNA is TGTGCCAGCTTCGCTCCGTCTACAGGGGCTAATGAGCAGTTCTTC. Protein sequence: CASFAPSTGANEQFF. The chain joins TRBV18 to TRBJ2-1; TRBD1 aligns across 7 bases. This CDR3 contains 15 residues. Germline loops: CDR1 KGHSH, CDR2 LQKENI. The ends lost 7 bases at V and 7 bases at J; junction bases unmatched: 13. The variable domain in full, with the rest retrieved from reference TRBV18 and TRBJ2-1, is NAGVMQNPRHLVRRRGQEARLRCSPMKGHSHVYWYRQLPEEGLKFMVYLQKENIIDESGMPKERFSAEFPKEGPSILRIQQVVRGDSAAYFCASFAPSTGANEQFFGPGTRLTVL.

V and J are TRBV27 and TRBJ1-1; D ambiguous. Between the trimmed V and J ends, which lost 0 bases and 7 bases, there was a span of 9 bases. Germline V gives CDR1 MNHEY, CDR2 SMNVEV (reference sequence). CDR3 length: 13 residues. DNA for the CDR3: TGTGCCAGCAGTTTATCTTTGGGCGGTGAAGCTTTCTTT. Amino acid sequence: CASSLSLGGEAFF.

This clone was recorded only once. The chain carries TRBV5-1 and TRBJ2-1; no clear D. The V gene lost 0 bases and the J gene lost 7 bases, with 17 bases spanning the gap. CDR3 length: 16 residues. The germline V gene has CDR1 SGHRS and CDR2 YFSETQ. The CDR3 DNA follows: TGCGCCAGCAGCTTGGTTGCAGCGACCTATCCTAATGAGCAGTTCTTC. It is translated as CASSLVAATYPNEQFF.

This clone was detected only once. V gene TRBV19 combines with J gene TRBJ1-5, with D perhaps TRBD1 (5 bases). Per germline, CDR1 LNHDA and CDR2 SQIVND (reference sequence). The CDR3 loop spans 14 amino acids. V was cut by 5 bases and J by 5 bases, with 13 bases left in between. The CDR3 is CASSFGGWDQPQHF. The DNA of the CDR3 is TGTGCCAGTAGTTTCGGGGGATGGGATCAGCCCCAGCATTTT. Supplemented by reference TRBV19 and TRBJ1-5, the full variable domain reads DGGITQSPKYLFRKEGQNVTLSCEQNLNHDAMYWYRQDPGQGLRLIYYSQIVNDFQKGDIAEGYSVSREKKESFPLTVTSAQKNPTAFYLCASSFGGWDQPQHFGDGTRLSIL.

This clone has just one count. The chain recombines TRBV18 with TRBJ1-1; 7 bases are a match to TRBD1. The V and J ends lost 1 base and 0 bases, in that order; junction bases with no gene match: 5. This CDR3 has 16 residues. Germline values: CDR1 KGHSH, CDR2 LQKENI. This chain's CDR3 is CASSPQSGGLNTEAFF. The CDR3, as DNA: TGTGCCAGCTCACCACAATCAGGGGGTTTGAACACTGAAGCTTTCTTT.

V usage is TRBV5-1 and J usage is TRBJ1-1, with unresolved D. The germline V gene has CDR1 SGHRS and CDR2 YFSETQ. With 4 bases removed from V and 2 bases from J, the gap between germline ends came to 9 bases. The CDR3 is 13 residues long. The CDR3 DNA reads TGCGCCAGCAGCGTGCTTGGAAACACTGAAGCTTTCTTT. Translation gives CASSVLGNTEAFF.